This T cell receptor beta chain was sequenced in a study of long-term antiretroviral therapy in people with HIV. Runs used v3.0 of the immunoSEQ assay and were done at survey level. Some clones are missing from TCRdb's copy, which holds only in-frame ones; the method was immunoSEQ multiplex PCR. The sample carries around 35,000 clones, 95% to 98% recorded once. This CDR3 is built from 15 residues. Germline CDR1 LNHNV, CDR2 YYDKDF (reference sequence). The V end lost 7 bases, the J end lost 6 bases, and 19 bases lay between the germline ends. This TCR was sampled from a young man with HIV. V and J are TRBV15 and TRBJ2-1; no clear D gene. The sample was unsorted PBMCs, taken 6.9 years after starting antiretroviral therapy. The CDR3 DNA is TGTGCCACCATAGGCCGTTTGGGCCCTTTCAATGAGCAGTTCTTC. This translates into CATIGRLGPFNEQFF.